The rows below give T cell receptor beta chains drawn from one sample of a study of T cells after yellow fever vaccination. TCRdb reprocessed the 5' RACE reads via MiXCR and lists one record per CDR3 protein. The table lists some 340,000 distinct CDR3 sequences, around 10% of them singletons. This specimen was CD4+ T cells sorted from PBMCs, taken 45 days after the yellow fever booster vaccination. The origin of the receptors is a man between 18 and 35 years old who received the YFV17D yellow fever vaccine. CDR3s include the opening cysteine and the closing phenylalanine or tryptophan. The D gene is left open where the match is weak. Clone size is given for some rows only: seen once, a few or many times, or a class if the clone is expanded.

clone_size	v_call	j_call	d_call	cdr3_nt	cdr3_aa
-	TRBV7-9	TRBJ1-1	-	TGTGCCAGCAGCTTAGGGATCACTGAAGCTTTCTTT	CASSLGITEAFF
-	TRBV23-1	TRBJ2-2	TRBD1	TGCGCAGCTTCGGGACAGGGATGGATAATCACCGGGGAGCTGTTTTTT	CAASGQGWIITGELFF
-	TRBV5-1	TRBJ2-3	-	TGCGCCAGCAGTCGCGGCCCGGTTACCACAGATACGCAGTATTTT	CASSRGPVTTDTQYF
once	TRBV27	TRBJ1-4	-	TGTGCCAGCAGTCGACTTTCGACAGGAGAAAATGAAAAACTGTTTTTT	CASSRLSTGENEKLFF
many	TRBV6-5	TRBJ2-5	TRBD2	TGTGCCAGCTGCCGGGACGCTAGCGGGGCGGAGACCCAGTACTTC	CASCRDASGAETQYF
few	TRBV15	TRBJ2-1	TRBD2	TGTGCCACCAGCAGACGGGCGGGGGTCTACTCGGATGAGCAGTTCTTC	CATSRRAGVYSDEQFF
-	TRBV25-1	TRBJ2-5	-	TGTGCCTCGGGGGAAGAAACAGGGTTGGGAGAGACCCAGTACTTC	CASGEETGLGETQYF
-	TRBV2	TRBJ1-1	-	TGTGCCAGCAGTATTGACAAGAACACTGAAGCTTTCTTT	CASSIDKNTEAFF
-	TRBV5-1	TRBJ2-2	-	TGCGCCAGCAGCTTGATCCTGAGCACCGGGGAGCTGTTTTTT	CASSLILSTGELFF
many	TRBV7-2	TRBJ1-5	-	TGTGCCAGCAGCCCAGTCACGGGGACCAATCAGCCCCAGCATTTT	CASSPVTGTNQPQHF
many	TRBV18	TRBJ2-3	-	TGTGCCAGCTCACCACTGCAGACCGGTGCTAGCACAGATACGCAGTATTTT	CASSPLQTGASTDTQYF
few	TRBV5-4	TRBJ2-1	TRBD2	TGTGCCAGCAGTAGCGGGGGGGCCTCGGGTTACAATGAGCAGTTCTTC	CASSSGGASGYNEQFF
-	TRBV19	TRBJ2-2	-	TGTGCCACCCCCAGGGGCGTAAGCACCGGGGAGCTGTTTTTT	CATPRGVSTGELFF
-	TRBV7-2	TRBJ1-1	-	TGTGCCAGCAGGTGGACAGCGGACACTGAAGCTTTCTTT	CASRWTADTEAFF
many	TRBV24-1	TRBJ1-2	-	TGTGCCACCAGTGACCGGGCGAGTCCCAACTATGGCTACACCTTC	CATSDRASPNYGYTF
-	TRBV6-1	TRBJ2-5	TRBD2	TGTGCCATTAGAGTGGGGGGGGGCCAAGAGACCCAGTACTTC	CAIRVGGGQETQYF
few	TRBV11-2	TRBJ2-3	TRBD1	TGTGCCAGCAGCTCTAGGGGGCTCCATACGCAGTATTTT	CASSSRGLHTQYF
few	TRBV11-2	TRBJ2-5	-	TGTGCCAGCAGCCGAGGGCACGGAGAAGAGACCCAGTACTTC	CASSRGHGEETQYF
few	TRBV12-3/TRBV12-4	TRBJ2-1	-	TGTGCCAGCAGTCCCCGGGACACCCCGGGGTTCTTC	CASSPRDTPGFF
few	TRBV14	TRBJ2-2	-	TGTGCCAGCAGCGAGTATCGGGGGGCAGGCACCGGGGAGCTGTTTTTT	CASSEYRGAGTGELFF
few	TRBV5-1	TRBJ1-2	TRBD1	TGCGCCAGCAGCTTGGGCTGGACAGGGGTTAACTATGGCTACACCTTC	CASSLGWTGVNYGYTF
-	TRBV19	TRBJ2-2	TRBD2	TGTGCCAGTAGAAGCGGGGGGGCTTCTACCGGGGAGCTGTTTTTT	CASRSGGASTGELFF
-	TRBV24-1	TRBJ2-1	-	TGTGCCACCAGTCCGGGCTGGCCCAGTGAGCAGTTCTTC	CATSPGWPSEQFF
-	TRBV5-6	TRBJ2-3	TRBD1	TGTGCCAGCAGCGTAGGACAGGCGGGCACAGATACGCAGTATTTT	CASSVGQAGTDTQYF
few	TRBV6-4	TRBJ2-3	TRBD2	TGTGCCAGCAGTGAACTAGCGGGGGGGCGCGTTACAGATACGCAGTATTTT	CASSELAGGRVTDTQYF
-	TRBV7-2	TRBJ2-5	-	TGTGCCAGCAGCTTAGGCGGGTGGGGGGAGTCCCAAGAGACCCAGTACTTC	CASSLGGWGESQETQYF
-	TRBV7-9	TRBJ1-4	-	TGTGCCAGCAGCGAAGGCGAGGGGGGAAAACTGTTTTTT	CASSEGEGGKLFF
many	TRBV27	TRBJ2-3	TRBD1	TGTGCCAGCAGCGACGGCCGGGACAGGGGGTCAGATACGCAGTATTTT	CASSDGRDRGSDTQYF
-	TRBV4-2	TRBJ2-1	TRBD2	TGTGCCAGCAGCCAAAGGCGGACTAGCGGGGGGAGAGAGCAGTTCTTC	CASSQRRTSGGREQFF
many	TRBV12-3/TRBV12-4	TRBJ2-1	-	TGTGCCAGCAGCCGGGTCCCCTACAATGAGCAGTTCTTC	CASSRVPYNEQFF
few	TRBV7-3	TRBJ2-4	TRBD2	TGTGCCAGCGACTTAACGGGGGGGCGAAACATTCAGTACTTC	CASDLTGGRNIQYF
-	TRBV2	TRBJ2-5	-	TGTGCCAGCAAGGGGGGCTGGGGGGAGACCCAGTACTTC	CASKGGWGETQYF
few	TRBV7-2	TRBJ2-3	-	TGTGCCAGCAGCCTGGTGGCCCCCGGGGCAGGGATAGATACGCAGTATTTT	CASSLVAPGAGIDTQYF
few	TRBV29-1	TRBJ1-1	-	TGCAGCGTTGTCCAGACAGATAACACTGAAGCTTTCTTT	CSVVQTDNTEAFF
-	TRBV2	TRBJ2-7	-	TGTGCCAGCAGGTCTACCGGGCCCGCCTACGAGCAGTACTTC	CASRSTGPAYEQYF
few	TRBV12-3/TRBV12-4	TRBJ1-4	TRBD1	TGTGCCAGCAGCACAGGGGCGGGCTACGAAAAACTGTTTTTT	CASSTGAGYEKLFF
many	TRBV4-1	TRBJ2-3	TRBD2	TGCGCCAGCAGCCGGGGGACTAGCAAAGATACGCAGTATTTT	CASSRGTSKDTQYF
many	TRBV5-1	TRBJ1-1	TRBD1	TGCGCCAGCAGCTTGGTTGCAGGGGGGAACACTGAAGCTTTCTTT	CASSLVAGGNTEAFF
-	TRBV27	TRBJ2-5	-	TGTGCCAGCAGTTGGGGGATAGGAGAGACCCAGTACTTC	CASSWGIGETQYF
few	TRBV6-1	TRBJ1-5	-	TGTGCCAGCAGACCCAGGGAGGGGAGCAATCAGCCCCAGCATTTT	CASRPREGSNQPQHF
-	TRBV18	TRBJ1-1	-	TGTGCCAGCTCACCATATCGGGGGTTTTCGGCTGAAGCTTTCTTT	CASSPYRGFSAEAFF
few	TRBV5-1	TRBJ2-4	TRBD1	TGCGCCAGCAGCCCCATTACAGGGGCTGGGGTCAAAAACATTCAGTACTTC	CASSPITGAGVKNIQYF
-	TRBV7-3	TRBJ2-6	-	TGTGCCAGCAGCTTAGAGACAGGTGGGGCCAACGTCCTGACTTTC	CASSLETGGANVLTF
few	TRBV4-1	TRBJ1-1	-	TGCGCCAGCAGCAAGACGGGGGCCGACACTGAAGCTTTCTTT	CASSKTGADTEAFF
few	TRBV10-1	TRBJ2-5	-	TGCGCCAGCAGTGAATGGTTGGGCGAGACCCAGTACTTC	CASSEWLGETQYF
many	TRBV5-1	TRBJ2-3	TRBD2	TGCGCCAGCAGCTTGGCCCGACTAGCGGGGGGGCAATTAGATACGCAGTATTTT	CASSLARLAGGQLDTQYF
-	TRBV21-1	TRBJ1-2	-	TGTGCCAGCAGCCAACCCTCGAAACTCTATGGCTACACCTTC	CASSQPSKLYGYTF
many	TRBV7-2	TRBJ1-1	-	TGTGCCAGCAGCTTCACAGGGCGCAAATCCATCATGAACACTGAAGCTTTCTTT	CASSFTGRKSIMNTEAFF
few	TRBV5-5	TRBJ1-2	-	TGTGCCAGCAGCTTTACCAGGGACTATGGCTACACCTTC	CASSFTRDYGYTF
-	TRBV5-4	TRBJ2-2	-	TGTGCCAGCAGCCCGGACTCCGACACCGGGGAGCTGTTTTTT	CASSPDSDTGELFF
few	TRBV28	TRBJ2-3	-	TGTGCCAGCAGTTTTCGTTCTGGGGTTGGCACAGATACGCAGTATTTT	CASSFRSGVGTDTQYF
many	TRBV12-3/TRBV12-4	TRBJ1-5	-	TGTGCCAGCAGTCCACAGGTAGGACTCAGCAATCAGCCCCAGCATTTT	CASSPQVGLSNQPQHF
few	TRBV11-2	TRBJ2-7	-	TGTGCCAGCAGCTTCGTCAGGTACGAGCAGTACTTC	CASSFVRYEQYF
-	TRBV20-1	TRBJ2-4	-	TGCAGTGCTAGAGATCAGGGTGGTGTAGGGGGAAACATTCAGTACTTC	CSARDQGGVGGNIQYF
few	TRBV20-1	TRBJ1-2	-	TGCAGTGCTAGAGATATCGGACGGAGCTATGGCTACACCTTC	CSARDIGRSYGYTF